The text below deals with one T cell receptor (beta chain). Trimming pared 4 bases from V and 8 bases from J, leaving 24 bases between. Germline-derived CDR1 and CDR2 are SGHDT and YYEEEE. This CDR3 has 17 amino acids. In the authors' workflow: Amplification of reference gene primers was used by the study to estimate nucleated cell counts. Clones were sequenced by immunoSEQ multiplex PCR, and TCRdb holds only the in-frame ones, with some missing. V and J calls and clone size are given by that table; D and trimming were obtained from the DNA. The data show approximately 380,000 clones, roughly 85% seen once. This record comes from a study of blood T cell repertoires in COVID-19. Study information: The cDNA or gDNA used as material had been derived from T cells, B-cell-depleted T cells, or PBMCs.

The gene calls are TRBV5-6 and TRBJ1-4; a weak D match, TRBD1 (6 bases). What was sequenced was peripheral blood. This TCR derives from a woman between 18 and 29 years old with acute or convalescent COVID-19. Here the CDR3 DNA reads TGTGCCAGCAGCCTAGCCCGGGACAATTTAAGGATCGAAAAACTGTTTTTT. Its protein product is CASSLARDNLRIEKLFF.